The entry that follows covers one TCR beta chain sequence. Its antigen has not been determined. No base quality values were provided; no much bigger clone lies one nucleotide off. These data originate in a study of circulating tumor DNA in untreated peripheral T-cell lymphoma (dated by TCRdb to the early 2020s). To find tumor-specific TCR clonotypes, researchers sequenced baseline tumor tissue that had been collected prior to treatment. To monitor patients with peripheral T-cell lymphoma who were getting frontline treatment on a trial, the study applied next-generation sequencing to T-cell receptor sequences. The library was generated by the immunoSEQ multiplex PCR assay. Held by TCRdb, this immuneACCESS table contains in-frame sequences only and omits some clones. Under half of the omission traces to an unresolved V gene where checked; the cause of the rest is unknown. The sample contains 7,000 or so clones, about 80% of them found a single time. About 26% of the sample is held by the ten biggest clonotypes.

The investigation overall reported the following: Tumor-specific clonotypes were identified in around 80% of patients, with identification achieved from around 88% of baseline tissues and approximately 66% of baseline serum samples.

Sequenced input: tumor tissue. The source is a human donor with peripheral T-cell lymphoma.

For the CDR3, the sequence is CASSSTVSSGANVLTF. The nucleotides read TGTGCCAGCAGCTCCACCGTGAGCTCTGGGGCCAACGTCCTGACTTTC. The chain was built from TRBV7-5 and TRBJ2-6; no DNA check was done on the table's D call, TRBD2. TRBV7-5 is a known pseudogene. Spanning cysteine to phenylalanine, the CDR3 consists of 16 amino acids. Only the CDR3 DNA stays, 48 bases, in frame from base 1.